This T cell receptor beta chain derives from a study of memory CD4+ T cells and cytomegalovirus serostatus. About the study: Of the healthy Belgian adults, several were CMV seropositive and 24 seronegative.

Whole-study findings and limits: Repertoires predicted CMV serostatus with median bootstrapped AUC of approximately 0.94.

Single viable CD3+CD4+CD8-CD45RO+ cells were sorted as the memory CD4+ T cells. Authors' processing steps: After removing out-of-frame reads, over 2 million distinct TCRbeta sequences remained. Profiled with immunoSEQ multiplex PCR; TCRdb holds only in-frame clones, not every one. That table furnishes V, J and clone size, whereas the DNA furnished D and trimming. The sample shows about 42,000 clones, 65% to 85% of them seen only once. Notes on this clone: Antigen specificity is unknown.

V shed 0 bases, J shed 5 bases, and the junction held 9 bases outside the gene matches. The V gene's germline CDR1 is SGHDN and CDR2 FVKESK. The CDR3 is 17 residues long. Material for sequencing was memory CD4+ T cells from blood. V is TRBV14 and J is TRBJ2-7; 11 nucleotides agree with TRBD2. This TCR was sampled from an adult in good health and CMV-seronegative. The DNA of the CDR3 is TGTGCCAGCAGCCAAGAGCCCCTTAGCGGGGGGGCCGACGAGCAGTACTTC. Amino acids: CASSQEPLSGGADEQYF.